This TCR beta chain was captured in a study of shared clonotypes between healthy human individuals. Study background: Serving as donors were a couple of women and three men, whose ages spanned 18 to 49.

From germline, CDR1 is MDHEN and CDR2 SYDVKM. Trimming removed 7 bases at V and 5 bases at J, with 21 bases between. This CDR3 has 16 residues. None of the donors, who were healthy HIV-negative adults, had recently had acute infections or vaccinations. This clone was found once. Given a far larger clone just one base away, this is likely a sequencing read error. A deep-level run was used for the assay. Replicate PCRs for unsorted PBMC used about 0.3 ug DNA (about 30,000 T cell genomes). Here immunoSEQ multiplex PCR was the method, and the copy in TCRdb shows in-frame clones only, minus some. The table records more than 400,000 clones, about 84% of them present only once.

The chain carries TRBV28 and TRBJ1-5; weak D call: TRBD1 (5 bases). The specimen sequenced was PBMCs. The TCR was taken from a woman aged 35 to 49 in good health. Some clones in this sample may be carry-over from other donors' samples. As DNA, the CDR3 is TGTGCCAGCACCCTCCCAGGGCAGGTGGGCGATCAGCCCCAGCATTTT. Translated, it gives CASTLPGQVGDQPQHF.